Given below is one T cell receptor (beta chain) in context. Trimming removed 4 bases from V and 8 bases from J, with 9 bases in between. Germline values: CDR1 GTSNPN, CDR2 SVGIG (reference sequence). This CDR3 is built from 11 residues. The sample originates from a study of control samples from healthy donors and cancer patients. Produced via immunoSEQ multiplex PCR; TCRdb's table is partial and in-frame only. The sample includes about 160,000 clones, less than 95% of them seen just once. This clonotype was obtained from a man aged 55-75 years with colorectal cancer. Sequencing input: PBMCs. The chain employs TRBV30 and TRBJ1-3, with a weak D call TRBD1 (5 bases). The CDR3: CAWNQGHTIYF. CDR3 DNA: TGTGCCTGGAACCAGGGACACACCATATATTTT.